Listed below are T cell receptor beta chains from one sample, sequenced in a study of OX40 agonist ivuxolimab in advanced cancers. Assay: immunoSEQ multiplex PCR; the TCRdb copy retains only in-frame clones and omits some. Of 74,000 or so clones listed, approximately 85% are singletons. This specimen was CD4+ or CD8+ T cells sorted from blood, taken in a trial of the OX40 agonist ivuxolimab. These receptors originate from an adult with an advanced solid tumor such as melanoma, head and neck, liver or kidney cancer. The conserved cysteine and the conserved F or W are not part of the CDR3 here. The order of the fields is J gene, V gene, CDR3 protein.

TRBJ2-2 | TRBV4-3 | ASSQRAAAGELF
TRBJ1-1 | TRBV5-1 | ASGATGTANTEAF
TRBJ1-1 | TRBV10-1 | ASSESLGGQRAF
TRBJ2-7 | TRBV5-1 | ASSFSYEQY
TRBJ2-7 | TRBV7-2 | ASSLAPGAYEQY
TRBJ2-7 | TRBV7-2 | ASSPAGWPSSYEQY
TRBJ1-4 | TRBV2 | ASSNEKLF
TRBJ2-7 | TRBV7-2 | ASSSPVGEQY
TRBJ1-2 | TRBV15 | ATSRERGNGYT
TRBJ1-5 | TRBV28 | ASSSVEGLHSNQPQH
TRBJ1-1 | TRBV5-1 | ASGTGGRIAEAF
TRBJ1-1 | TRBV6-6 | ASSLTRGPAEAF
TRBJ1-6 | TRBV5-8 | ASSLVRNSPLH
TRBJ2-2 | TRBV5-1 | ASSYNSDTGELF
TRBJ1-4 | TRBV18 | TSSPEVNEKLF
TRBJ1-5 | TRBV5-5 | ASSLGSGRGNQPQH
TRBJ2-7 | TRBV28 | ASSPLTGVSYEQY
TRBJ2-1 | TRBV18 | ASSPGGDNEQF
TRBJ1-1 | TRBV28 | ASRNTMNTEAF
TRBJ2-2 | TRBV7-9 | ASSLGSNTGELF
TRBJ2-7 | TRBV18 | ASSPGPLYEQY
TRBJ2-3 | TRBV10-3 | AIRVSGGTDTQY
TRBJ1-1 | TRBV19 | ASTTGKGRGGNTEAF
TRBJ1-5 | TRBV28 | ASSYGSNQPQH
TRBJ2-3 | TRBV19 | ASRATSGAPPY
TRBJ2-1 | TRBV11-3 | ASSNAVVDNEQF
TRBJ2-7 | TRBV5-8 | ASSLRAVSHEQY
TRBJ1-4 | TRBV29-1 | SVRDSSNEKLF
TRBJ2-7 | TRBV18 | ASSAAYEQY
TRBJ2-1 | TRBV30 | AWSSGGNEQF
TRBJ2-5 | TRBV28 | ASSYDRGQETQY
TRBJ2-2 | TRBV30 | AWRGLLTGELF
TRBJ1-1 | TRBV5-1 | ASSLRGANTEAF
TRBJ2-1 | TRBV19 | ASSPATVSSGQF
TRBJ1-2 | TRBV19 | ASRKPQTNYGYT
TRBJ1-4 | TRBV5-1 | ASSPRQGATNEKLF
TRBJ1-2 | TRBV30 | AWSVQRGSSYGYT
TRBJ1-2 | TRBV27 | ASSSPGQGDYGYT
TRBJ2-7 | TRBV28 | ASSSQGASSYEQY
TRBJ2-1 | TRBV2 | ASLTSSYNEQF
TRBJ1-2 | TRBV6-6 | ASRIESGGYT